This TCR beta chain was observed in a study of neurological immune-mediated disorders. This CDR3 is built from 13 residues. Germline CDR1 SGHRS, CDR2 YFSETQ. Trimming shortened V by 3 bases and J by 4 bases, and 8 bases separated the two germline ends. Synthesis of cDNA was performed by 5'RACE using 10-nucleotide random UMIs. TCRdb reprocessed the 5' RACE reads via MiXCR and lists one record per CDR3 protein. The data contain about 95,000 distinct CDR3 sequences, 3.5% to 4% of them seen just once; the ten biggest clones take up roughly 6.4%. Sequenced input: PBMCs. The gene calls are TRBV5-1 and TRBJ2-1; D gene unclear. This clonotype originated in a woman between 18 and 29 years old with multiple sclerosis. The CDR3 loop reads CASSSNGYNEQFF. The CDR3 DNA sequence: TGCGCCAGCAGCTCAAACGGTTACAATGAGCAGTTCTTC.